This T cell receptor beta chain was observed in a study of cytomegalovirus exposure and HLA in healthy donors. PCR was performed using 60 Vbeta and 13 Jbeta primers. Measured with immunoSEQ multiplex PCR; TCRdb has only the in-frame clones, and not every one. The data hold over 70,000 clones, with about three quarters observed a single time. The CDR3 length is 15 residues. Trimming took 2 bases from V and 8 from J; bases not matched to a gene: 8. Per the germline V gene, CDR1 is SGHTA and CDR2 is FQGNSA. The chain has TRBV7-2 and TRBJ2-1; 8 nucleotides agree with TRBD2. This sequence originates from a middle-aged man in good health and CMV-seropositive. The sequencing sample was made of PBMCs. The CDR3 protein is CASSLNSGRADEQFF. In DNA form, the CDR3 reads TGTGCCAGCAGCTTAAATTCCGGGAGGGCGGATGAGCAGTTCTTC.